Listed below are T cell receptor beta chains from one sample, sequenced in a study of STAT5B mutations in CD4+ large granular lymphocyte leukemia. Clones were read by immunoSEQ multiplex PCR, and TCRdb kept only the in-frame ones, dropping some. The sample lists under 40,000 clones, 65% to 80% occurring once. The material sequenced was CD4+ T cells from blood buffy coats. The receptor set was obtained from a human donor in good health. CDR3s leave out the opening cysteine and the closing phenylalanine or tryptophan. D genes are given only for firm matches.

D	J	length	V	CDR3
.	TRBJ2-7	10	TRBV28	ASSLWATEQY
TRBD2	TRBJ2-7	13	TRBV19	ASSISSGGYYEQY
.	TRBJ1-2	13	TRBV18	ASSPRPPPNYGYT
.	TRBJ2-2	12	TRBV2	ASRLQVNTGELF
TRBD1	TRBJ2-7	13	TRBV18	ASSPLGDQGDEQY
TRBD2	TRBJ2-5	11	TRBV18	ASSHLAGETQY
.	TRBJ1-2	13	TRBV25-1	ASSLGAGLGYGYT
.	TRBJ1-3	11	TRBV30	AWTGDSGNTIY
.	TRBJ2-5	11	TRBV4-3	ASSQHREGTQY
TRBD1	TRBJ1-1	12	TRBV5-1	ASSRQGDNTEAF
.	TRBJ2-3	11	TRBV5-4	ASSPMVEDTQY
.	TRBJ2-5	11	TRBV29-1	SVRDGLRETQY
.	TRBJ2-7	12	TRBV19	ASSIGAAPYEQY
.	TRBJ2-7	12	TRBV4-2	ASSQAWQPYEQY
TRBD2	TRBJ2-3	13	TRBV14	ASSPRGGITDTQY
TRBD2	TRBJ2-1	13	TRBV9	ASSATSGRGNEQF
.	TRBJ1-4	13	TRBV19	ASRDFGLAGEKLF
TRBD2	TRBJ2-1	13	TRBV29-1	SVEDLRGRAHEQF
.	TRBJ1-5	12	TRBV30	AWGGGKSEQPQH
.	TRBJ2-1	12	TRBV30	AWSKRGYRNEQF
.	TRBJ2-7	12	TRBV18	ASSPEPVRYEQY
.	TRBJ1-6	13	TRBV19	ASTKGSSYNSPLH